One sample yielded the 13 T cell receptor beta chains listed below, sequenced in a study of shared clonotypes between healthy human individuals. This table comes from immunoSEQ multiplex PCR, and its TCRdb copy is limited to in-frame clones, with some not included. Altogether about 1 million clones are present, approximately 72% being singletons, with the ten largest covering roughly 1.4%. Sequencing input: memory CD4+ T cells sorted from blood. Subset defined: CD45RA-negative fraction. These TCRs come from a man younger than 35 in good health.

The count of this clone is one. V usage is TRBV5-1 and J usage is TRBJ2-1; a weak D match, TRBD2 (6 bases). This CDR3 contains 14 residues. The germline CDR1 and CDR2 sequences are SGHRS and YFSETQ. V lost 2 bases and J lost 6, with 12 bases in between. CDR3 region: CASSFYQGGNEQFF. The CDR3 nucleotides read TGCGCCAGCAGCTTTTATCAGGGAGGCAATGAGCAGTTCTTC.

The rearrangement uses TRBV21-1 and TRBJ2-3; TRBD2 is the table's D call, not checked against the DNA. TRBV21-1 is recorded as a pseudogene. This CDR3 is built from 18 residues. The DNA of the CDR3 is TGTGCCAGCAGCGGTCGGACTAGCGGGAGATCTAGCACAGATACGCAGTATTTT. Encoded protein: CASSGRTSGRSSTDTQYF.

This chain uses TRBV10-2 with TRBJ1-2; D not resolved. This CDR3 spans 14 amino acids. Germline values: CDR1 WSHSY, CDR2 SAAADI. V was pared by 5 bases and J by 1 base, with 11 bases between. CDR3 DNA sequence: TGCGCCAGCAGTAGGACGGAGGATAACTATGGCTACACCTTC. It yields the protein CASSRTEDNYGYTF.

The chain couples TRBV5-8 to TRBJ2-2, with 12 nucleotides matching TRBD1. This CDR3 is built from 16 residues. Germline V CDR1 and CDR2: SGHTS, YDEGEE. The V gene end was trimmed by 3 bases and the J gene end by 5 bases; junction bases not matched to a gene: 5. The CDR3 DNA reads TGTGCCAGCAGCTACCGGGACAGGGGGCGGACCGGGGAGCTGTTTTTT. It is translated as CASSYRDRGRTGELFF.

This chain links TRBV5-4 with TRBJ1-2, with no clear D. The V end lost 0 bases, the J end lost 3 bases, and 6 bases lay between the germline ends. The CDR3 contains 13 residues. CDR1 and CDR2 from the germline V gene are SGHNT and YYREEE (reference sequence). The CDR3 bases are TGTGCCAGCAGCTTGGGGATTGACTATGGCTACACCTTC. Translated: CASSLGIDYGYTF.

As for this clone: Other DNA variants within this sample encode the same CDR3. The chain is built from TRBV7-8 and TRBJ2-7; D gene unclear. This CDR3 comprises 12 residues. With 5 bases removed from V and 0 bases from J, the gap between germline ends came to 5 bases. Germline CDR1 and CDR2: SGHVS and FQNEAQ. The CDR3 DNA sequence: TGTGCCAGCAGCCTTAACTCCTACGAGCAGTACTTC. It encodes CASSLNSYEQYF.

Comment on this clone: One junction end disagrees with the germline gene, perhaps due to a read error. V usage is TRBV29-1 and J usage is TRBJ2-3; 11 bases fit TRBD2. CDR3 size: 16 residues. Germline loops: CDR1 SQVTM, CDR2 ANQGSEA. The CDR3 coding sequence is TGCAGCTCCCTGGGGCTAGCGGGGGGTAACACAGATGCGCAGTATTTT. Protein product: CSSLGLAGGNTDAQYF.

The chain joins TRBV5-1 to TRBJ1-4; D is possibly TRBD1 (5 bases). The CDR3 totals 15 residues. Trimming cost V 5 bases and J 6 bases, with 17 bases left between them. Per germline, CDR1 SGHRS and CDR2 YFSETQ. CDR3: CASSIIGAGHEKLFF. In DNA, the CDR3 is TGCGCCAGCAGTATTATCGGGGCCGGGCATGAAAAACTGTTTTTT.

The rearrangement joins TRBV6-5 to TRBJ2-2; 7 bases are shared with TRBD1. Germline V gives CDR1 MNHEY, CDR2 SVGAGI. V lost 7 bases and J lost 1; bases outside the gene matches: 3. This CDR3 is built from 14 residues. This chain's CDR3 is CASTRQGNTGELFF. The CDR3, as DNA: TGTGCCAGCACCCGACAGGGGAACACCGGGGAGCTGTTTTTT.

The rearrangement joins TRBV7-2 to TRBJ2-1; possible D gene TRBD2, 7 bases. The CDR3 is 15 amino acids. Germline CDR1 is SGHTA and CDR2 is FQGNSA. Trimming took off 0 bases at V and 7 bases at J, with 13 bases between the two ends. CDR3 in amino acids: CASSLAGGRWNEQFF. Written as DNA, the CDR3 is TGTGCCAGCAGCTTAGCGGGGGGGCGGTGGAATGAGCAGTTCTTC.

The V gene is TRBV9, the J gene TRBJ2-3; 9 positions agree with TRBD2. The CDR3 is made up of 14 amino acids. The germline CDR1 and CDR2 sequences are SGDLS and YYNGEE. Trimming removed 7 bases from V and 4 bases from J; junction bases left unmatched: 7. CDR3: CASRRSGGADTQYF. The CDR3, as DNA: TGTGCCAGCCGGCGTAGCGGGGGCGCAGATACGCAGTATTTT. Full variable domain (rest looked up from reference TRBV9 and TRBJ2-3): DSGVTQTPKHLITATGQRVTLRCSPRSGDLSVYWYQQSLDQGLQFLIQYYNGEERAKGNILERFSAQQFPDLHSELNLSSLELGDSALYFCASRRSGGADTQYFGPGTRLTVL.

The rearrangement uses TRBV4-3 and TRBJ2-3, with 12 bases lining up with TRBD2. After removal of 0 bases from V and 5 bases from J, the junction contained 18 bases not matched to a gene. The CDR3 contains 21 residues. Germline CDR1 and CDR2: LGHNA and YSLEER. The CDR3 DNA is TGCGCCAGCAGCCAAGATCTAATTGGACTAGCGGGAATCCCCCGGGGAGATACGCAGTATTTT. Protein sequence: CASSQDLIGLAGIPRGDTQYF.

This clone was found once. This chain links TRBV28 with TRBJ1-5; D call uncertain. Germline CDR1 reads MDHEN; CDR2 reads SYDVKM. The CDR3 runs 11 residues. Trimming took off 3 bases at V and 5 bases at J, with 2 bases between the two ends. The CDR3 reads CASSFDQPQHF. For the CDR3, the DNA is TGTGCCAGCAGTTTTGATCAGCCCCAGCATTTT.